This section outlines one TCR beta chain sequence together with its context. Its antigen remains unknown. The data belong to a study of T cell responses to AZD1222 COVID-19 vaccine. Whole-study context: Second-dose intervals of approximately 4 or approximately 12 weeks were pooled.

Study conclusions and caveats: The donor cohort was predominantly white British with a female majority, and clonal diversity may have been underestimated. At 160-218 and 743-854, vaccine-associated CD4 TCRs were dominant, and they spanned spike. Per reports, nearly half of all spike-specific TCRs target regions that are unmutated in variants.

V lost 2 bases to trimming and J lost 3 bases; unmatched junction nucleotides: 2. This CDR3 spans 13 amino acids. The germline CDR1 and CDR2 sequences are SGHDT and YYEEEE. TCRdb's table, derived via immunoSEQ multiplex PCR, lists solely in-frame clones and lacks some. Of approximately 94,000 clones detected, about nine tenths appear once; the ten largest clones hold more than 1.5%. This receptor was taken from an adult in good health. The specimen was peripheral blood, collected on day 0 of AZD1222 vaccination. V and J are TRBV5-6 and TRBJ2-7, with 7 bases identical to TRBD1. The CDR3 DNA follows: TGTGCCAGCAGCTTAACAGGGGTCTACGAGCAGTACTTC. Amino acid sequence: CASSLTGVYEQYF.